Each of the 19 T cell receptor beta chains below was sequenced from the same sample in a study of neurological immune-mediated disorders. TCRdb reprocessed the 5' RACE reads with MiXCR, giving one entry per CDR3 protein. The profile shows 100,000 or so distinct CDR3 sequences, 3% to 4% of them singletons. Sequenced input: PBMCs. The source is a woman between 18 and 29 years old with multiple sclerosis.

In this sample, this clonotype turned up a few times. A much larger clone sits a single nucleotide away, making a read error possible. This rearrangement joins TRBV20-1 to TRBJ1-5, with a weak D call TRBD1 (5 bases). This CDR3 contains 14 residues. The V gene's germline CDR1 is DFQATT and CDR2 SNEGSKA (reference sequence). The CDR3 reads CSAGRQYSNQPQNF. The DNA for the CDR3 is TGCAGTGCAGGCAGACAGTATAGCAATCAGCCCCAGAATTTT.

Sample share makes this clonotype medium-sized (0.01 to 0.1%). J is TRBJ1-1 and V is TRBV7-9; the D gene is possibly TRBD1 (5 bases). Trimming took off 3 bases at V and 1 base at J, with 9 bases between the two ends. The CDR3 consists of 14 residues. The germline CDR1 and CDR2 sequences are SEHNR and FQNEAQ (reference sequence). DNA of the CDR3: TGTGCCAGCAGCTTGGGACCGGAGAACACTGAAGCTTTCTTT. Amino acid sequence: CASSLGPENTEAFF.

This clonotype was found many times. The rearrangement joins TRBV21-1 to TRBJ1-5. TRBV21-1 is annotated as a pseudogene. This CDR3 comprises 17 residues. The CDR3 here is CASSKAPGLEGNQPQHF. In nucleotides, the CDR3 is TGTGCCAGCAGCAAAGCGCCTGGGTTAGAAGGCAATCAGCCCCAGCATTTT.

This clonotype was counted many times. The chain's CDR3 is CSASPLSGSSSRGEQYF. For the CDR3, the DNA is TGCAGTGCTAGCCCCTTAAGCGGGAGCTCATCCCGAGGCGAGCAGTACTTC. This chain links TRBV20-1 with TRBJ2-7; TRBD2 matches at 8 bases. The CDR3 loop spans 17 amino acids. The V and J ends lost 3 bases and 6 bases, in that order; junction bases with no gene match: 19. CDR1 is DFQATT, CDR2 SNEGSKA, per germline (reference sequence).

CDR3 in DNA: TGTGCCATCACCTTGGGAAAGGGGAACACTGAAGCTTTCTTT. Translation gives CAITLGKGNTEAFF. The V call is TRBV10-3, the J call TRBJ1-1; D not resolved. This CDR3 contains 14 residues. CDR1 ENHRY and CDR2 SYGVKD come from the germline V gene. V was cut by 7 bases and J by 1 base, with 13 bases left in between.

This sequence joins TRBV28 and TRBJ2-2; D may be TRBD2 (5 bases). The V gene's germline CDR1 is MDHEN and CDR2 SYDVKM. V shed 7 bases and J shed 6 bases, with 6 bases lying between them. The CDR3 sequence is 11 residues long. CDR3 DNA: TGTGCCAGCACCGGGGCCGGGGAGCTGTTTTTT. Translation gives CASTGAGELFF.

This clonotype appeared many times. V usage is TRBV5-1 and J usage is TRBJ1-4, with D perhaps matching TRBD1 (6 bases). V lost 5 bases and J 4 bases, leaving 15 bases between the germline ends. The germline CDR1 and CDR2 sequences are SGHRS and YFSETQ. The CDR3 consists of 15 residues. CDR3 DNA sequence: TGCGCCAGCAGTTCGGACGGACAGATTAATGAAAAACTGTTTTTT. Translated, it gives CASSSDGQINEKLFF.

This clonotype was detected only a few times. The V call is TRBV11-2, the J call TRBJ2-7, with 7 positions matching TRBD1. Germline V gene sequence: CDR1 SGHAT, CDR2 FQNNGV. The CDR3 totals 14 residues. J lost 3 bases, V lost 5 bases, and 7 bases had no gene match. CDR3 sequence: CASSTRQGHYEQYF. In DNA form, the CDR3 reads TGTGCCAGCAGCACCCGACAGGGACACTACGAGCAGTACTTC.

This clonotype was seen many times. The chain combines TRBV6-2 or TRBV6-3 with TRBJ1-2; D unclear. Per germline, CDR1 MNHEY and CDR2 SVGEGT. The CDR3 totals 14 residues. The V end lost 2 bases, the J end lost 2 bases, and 9 bases lay between the germline ends. For the CDR3, the DNA is TGTGCCAGCAGTTACCTCGGGTGGAACTATGGCTACACCTTC. It encodes CASSYLGWNYGYTF.

The chain recombines TRBV7-3 with TRBJ1-2; D possibly corresponds to TRBD1 (5 bases). This CDR3 region has 15 residues. CDR1 is SGHTA and CDR2 is FQGTGA in the germline V gene. V dropped 0 bases and J dropped 3 bases, with 11 bases sitting between them. The CDR3 region has the DNA TGTGCCAGCAGCTTAACGGGTAGCAGGGACTATGGCTACACCTTC. This encodes CASSLTGSRDYGYTF.

The sample holds a few counts of this clonotype. This chain joins TRBV20-1 and TRBJ1-4; D is possibly TRBD1 (5 bases). The germline CDR1 and CDR2 sequences are DFQATT and SNEGSKA (reference sequence). The CDR3 sequence is 14 residues long. The V and J ends lost 3 bases and 5 bases respectively, with 13 bases between them. The CDR3 sequence is CSASVGRANEKLFF. CDR3 in DNA: TGCAGTGCTAGTGTAGGCAGGGCAAATGAAAAACTGTTTTTT.

The rearrangement uses TRBV4-3 and TRBJ2-3; the D is unclear. V shed 0 bases and J shed 5 bases, with 18 bases lying between them. There are 17 residues in the CDR3. Germline V CDR1 and CDR2: LGHNA, YSLEER. The CDR3 nucleotides are TGCGCCAGCAGCCAAGATCTAGGATGGGGTAGAGGAGATACGCAGTATTTT. It specifies CASSQDLGWGRGDTQYF.

As for this clonotype: The CDR3 ends on some other residue instead of the conserved phenylalanine or tryptophan, so this is likely a read error. The chain recombines TRBV20-1 with TRBJ2-7; 9 bases agree with TRBD2. The CDR3 has 16 amino acids. The germline gives CDR1 DFQATT, CDR2 SNEGSKA (reference sequence). The V and J ends lost 1 base and 4 bases, in that order; junction bases with no gene match: 11. For the CDR3, the DNA is TGCAGTGCTAGAGCCCTCCCTAGCGGGACTTCGTACGAGCAGTACAAC. Its protein product is CSARALPSGTSYEQYN.

Worth noting for this clonotype: No conserved phenylalanine or tryptophan is present at the end of the CDR3, so a read error is the likely explanation. The CDR3 coding sequence is TGTGCCAGCAGTTTAGCGGGAGGCGAGACCCAGTACGTC. Its protein is CASSLAGGETQYV. The V and J genes are TRBV6-6 and TRBJ2-5; 10 positions match TRBD2. V shed 4 bases and J 5 bases; nucleotides not matched to a gene: 1. The CDR3 runs 13 residues. Germline CDR1 reads MNHNY; CDR2 reads SVGAGI (reference sequence).

This clonotype was found many times. The chain links TRBV5-1 to TRBJ1-1, with 7 bases that match TRBD1. V dropped 0 bases and J dropped 5; count of bases not matched to a gene: 4. The CDR3 consists of 14 residues. CDR1 SGHRS and CDR2 YFSETQ come from the germline V gene. This CDR3 reads CASSLERGQTEAFF. The CDR3 DNA sequence: TGCGCCAGCAGCTTGGAAAGGGGGCAGACTGAAGCTTTCTTT.

This clonotype was counted at least ten times. The genes are TRBV12-3 or TRBV12-4 and TRBJ1-2; D gene uncertain. V lost 7 bases, J lost 8 bases, and 14 bases lay in between. CDR3 length equals 12 residues. The CDR3 sequence is CASTRILGGYTF. Written as DNA, the CDR3 is TGTGCCAGCACCCGGATCCTCGGGGGCTACACCTTC.

This clonotype was counted at least ten times. The chain is built from TRBV3-1 and TRBJ1-1; no firm D call. V dropped 4 bases and J dropped 4 bases, with 13 bases sitting between them. This CDR3 comprises 14 residues. Germline V gene data show CDR1 as LGHDT and CDR2 as YNNKEL (reference sequence). CDR3 protein: CASSRLVGITEAFF. CDR3 in DNA: TGTGCCAGCAGCCGACTGGTGGGGATCACTGAAGCTTTCTTT.

The chain couples TRBV7-6 to TRBJ1-5; perhaps TRBD1 as D (6 bases). Gene TRBJ2-3 matches the end of the DNA better, so the J call may be wrong. The CDR3 has 16 amino acids. Germline assignment: CDR1 SGHVS and CDR2 FNYEAQ. CDR3 sequence (DNA): TGTGCCAGCAGCCCTCAGCCCGACAGGAGCAATCAGCACCAGTATTTT. It codes for CASSPQPDRSNQHQYF.

In its sample, this clonotype was seen many times. This chain links TRBV7-9 with TRBJ2-7; weak D call: TRBD1 (5 bases). Trimming shortened V by 3 bases and J by 0 bases, and 21 bases separated the two germline ends. This CDR3 is 18 amino acids long. Germline-derived CDR1 and CDR2 are SEHNR and FQNEAQ (reference sequence). CDR3 residues: CASSLGQDTLLSSYEQYF. CDR3 nucleotides: TGTGCCAGCAGCTTGGGGCAGGATACCCTTCTAAGCTCCTACGAGCAGTACTTC. The whole variable domain, remainder taken from reference TRBV7-9 and TRBJ2-7, is DTGVSQNPRHKITKRGQNVTFRCDPISEHNRLYWYRQTLGQGPEFLTYFQNEAQLEKSRLLSDRFSAERPKGSFSTLEIQRTEQGDSAMYLCASSLGQDTLLSSYEQYFGPGTRLTVT.